This T cell receptor (beta chain) was captured in a study of blood T cell repertoires in COVID-19. Study background: Both acute and convalescent COVID-19 samples were obtained from the United States, Italy and Spain. T cells, B-cell-depleted T cells, or PBMCs supplied cDNA or gDNA.

The CDR3 is made up of 15 amino acids. V lost 4 bases and J 4 bases, leaving 16 bases between the germline ends. Germline CDR1 reads KGHSH; CDR2 reads LQKENI. The study recruited people aged roughly 18 to 95 years across around 23 US areas. Profiling relied on immunoSEQ multiplex PCR, and the TCRdb table lists in-frame clones only, not all of them. Of about 200,000 clones detected, around 82% appear once; the ten largest clones hold roughly 7%. The sequenced sample was PBMCs or T cells enriched from blood (not recorded which). The V and J genes are TRBV18 and TRBJ1-2; D is possibly TRBD1 (5 bases). This receptor was taken from a middle-aged man who had recovered from COVID-19. The CDR3 protein is CASSHRGSMSYGYTF. The CDR3 coding sequence is TGTGCCAGCTCACACCGGGGGAGTATGTCCTATGGCTACACCTTC.